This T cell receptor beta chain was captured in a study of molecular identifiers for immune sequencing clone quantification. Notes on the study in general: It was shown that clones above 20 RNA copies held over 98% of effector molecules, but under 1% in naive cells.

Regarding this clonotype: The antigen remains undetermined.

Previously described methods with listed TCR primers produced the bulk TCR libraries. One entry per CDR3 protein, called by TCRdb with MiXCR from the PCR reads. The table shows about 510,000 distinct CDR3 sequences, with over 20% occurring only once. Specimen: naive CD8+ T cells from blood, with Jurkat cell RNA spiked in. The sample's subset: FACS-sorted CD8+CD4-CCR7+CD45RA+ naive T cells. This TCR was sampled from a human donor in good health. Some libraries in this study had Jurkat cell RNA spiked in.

The CDR3 loop reads CASSSVYGYNEQFF. In nucleotides, the CDR3 is TGTGCCAGCAGTTCAGTCTACGGTTACAATGAGCAGTTCTTC. The chain employs TRBV6-5 and TRBJ2-1; D remains ambiguous. CDR1 and CDR2 (germline): MNHEY, SVGAGI. This CDR3 has 14 amino acids. The V end was cut by 4 bases, the J end by 4 bases, with 11 bases between.